This T cell receptor beta chain was profiled in a study of shared T cell receptors in the human thymus. Generated by immunoSEQ multiplex PCR, the TCRdb table keeps only in-frame clones and is missing some. The table includes about 660,000 clones, more than 75% detected once. CDR1 and CDR2 from the germline V gene are SGHDN and FVKESK. The CDR3 loop spans 11 amino acids. V dropped 3 bases and J dropped 7 bases, with 5 bases sitting between them. These data were also reused for a study on human thymus T cells. That paper notes: Thymic and blood repertoires appeared to show biased V and J gene usage. Related research described strongly overlapping thymic repertoires in unrelated people.

The V and J genes are TRBV14 and TRBJ2-3; D is undetermined. Sequenced input: thymocytes. This TCR came from a boy less than two years old with a congenital heart defect. CDR3 sequence: CASSHLNTQYF. DNA of the CDR3: TGTGCCAGCAGCCACCTTAATACGCAGTATTTT.